This T cell receptor beta chain is drawn from a study of blood T cell repertoires in COVID-19. Overall study context: Samples of COVID-19 (acute and convalescent) were obtained from the United States, Italy and Spain.

This table comes from immunoSEQ multiplex PCR, and its TCRdb copy is limited to in-frame clones, with some not included. The data hold under 200,000 clones, with 80% observed a single time. All recovered Cohort 3 donors got two negative PCRs, got clearance, or saw symptom resolution. Sequenced input: PBMCs or T cells enriched from blood (not recorded which). The source is a woman aged 55-75 years who had recovered from COVID-19.

The CDR3 reads CASSSRDRGPRSPLHF. CDR3 DNA: TGTGCCAGCAGCTCAAGGGACAGGGGGCCTCGTTCACCCCTCCACTTT. The rearrangement uses TRBV13 and TRBJ1-6; 12 nucleotides match TRBD1. CDR3 length equals 16 residues. Germline V gives CDR1 PRHDT, CDR2 FYEKMQ (reference sequence). The V and J ends lost 4 bases and 9 bases, in that order; junction bases with no gene match: 7.